This T cell receptor (beta chain) is drawn from a study of cytomegalovirus exposure and HLA in healthy donors. Study-wide background: From HLA-typed donors, an early data release held tens of millions of unique TCRs.

The PCR contained 60 Vbeta and 13 Jbeta primers. Here immunoSEQ multiplex PCR was the method, and the copy in TCRdb shows in-frame clones only, minus some. Here the sample spans 120,000 or so clones, 77% being singletons. At sampling all donors were nominally healthy, likely with unrecorded immune exposures. Germline V CDR1 and CDR2: LGHNT, FRNRAP. This CDR3 is 16 amino acids long. The germline V and J ends were trimmed by 5 bases and 0 bases, with 17 bases remaining between them. V usage is TRBV12-5 and J usage is TRBJ2-7; maybe TRBD1 (6 bases). Specimen: PBMCs. The receptor was isolated from a man between 18 and 29 years old in good health and CMV-seropositive. This chain's CDR3 is CASGPPRTDLSYEQYF. The DNA for the CDR3 is TGTGCTAGTGGTCCCCCACGGACAGACCTCTCCTACGAGCAGTACTTC.